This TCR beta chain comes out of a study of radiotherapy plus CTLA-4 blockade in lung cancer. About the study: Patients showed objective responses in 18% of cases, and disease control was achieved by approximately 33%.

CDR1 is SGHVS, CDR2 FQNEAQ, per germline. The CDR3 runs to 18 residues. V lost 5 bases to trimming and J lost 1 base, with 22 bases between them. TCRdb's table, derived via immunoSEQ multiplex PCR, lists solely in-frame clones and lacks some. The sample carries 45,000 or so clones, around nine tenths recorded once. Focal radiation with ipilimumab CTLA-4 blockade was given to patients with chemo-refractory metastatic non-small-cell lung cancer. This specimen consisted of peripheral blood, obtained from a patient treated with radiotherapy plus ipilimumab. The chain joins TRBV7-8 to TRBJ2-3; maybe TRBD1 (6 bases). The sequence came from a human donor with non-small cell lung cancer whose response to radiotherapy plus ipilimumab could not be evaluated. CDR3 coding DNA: TGTGCCAGCAGCCTTACGGCTCTGGGGGCGAGGGGCACAGATACGCAGTATTTT. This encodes CASSLTALGARGTDTQYF.